The 4 T cell receptor beta chains below come from one sample, sequenced in a study of T cells in Graves' hyperthyroidism and ophthalmopathy. Amplified TCR beta CDR3 regions derived from RNA transcripts. Initially, a first-round RT-PCR of the TCR CDR3 employed the HTBI primer set. Using its own MiXCR run on the multiplex PCR reads, TCRdb lists one record per CDR3 protein. The table has over 500,000 distinct CDR3 sequences, 13% to 15% seen once. Input material: blood. The receptors shown here come from a woman in her 40s with Graves' hyperthyroidism.

The DNA for the CDR3 is TGTGCCAGCAGTGAAGCGGGACAGGGAGCTTCACCCCTCCACTTT. Protein: CASSEAGQGASPLHF. V gene TRBV6-1 combines with J gene TRBJ1-6; 9 positions agree with TRBD1. J gave up 9 bases and V 0 bases, and 3 bases lay outside the gene matches. The CDR3 runs to 15 residues. Germline values: CDR1 MNHNS, CDR2 SASEGT.

This clonotype appeared a few times. A much larger clone lies a single base off, so this may be a read error. This chain joins TRBV29-1 and TRBJ2-5; tentatively, D is TRBD2 (7 bases). This CDR3 contains 13 residues. The V and J ends lost 7 bases and 5 bases respectively, with 17 bases between them. Germline V gene lookup returns CDR1 SQVTM and CDR2 ANQGSEA. The CDR3 region has the DNA TGCAGCGGGCAACGGGGGGCGGTTGAGACCCAGTACTTC. Encoded protein: CSGQRGAVETQYF.

This clonotype was found many times. The chain is built from TRBV5-1 and TRBJ1-1; maybe TRBD1 (5 bases). Trimming removed 5 bases at V and 5 bases at J, with 16 bases between. The CDR3 length is 14 residues. Per the germline V gene, CDR1 is SGHRS and CDR2 is YFSETQ. CDR3 DNA: TGCGCCAGCAGGGGTCTAGCGGCAGGGACTGAAGCTTTCTTT. This sequence encodes CASRGLAAGTEAFF.

This clonotype was recorded many times. CDR3 nucleotide sequence: TGTGCCAGCAGCATTACCCAAGGAAAGGTACAAGAGACCCAGTACTTC. This gives the protein CASSITQGKVQETQYF. J is TRBJ2-5 and V is TRBV3-1; D gene uncertain. Per the germline V gene, CDR1 is LGHDT and CDR2 is YNNKEL (reference sequence). This CDR3 is built from 16 residues. The ends were cut back, 5 bases at V and 2 bases at J, with 18 bases in the middle.